Below, 9 T cell receptor beta chains from the same sample are listed, as sequenced in a study of blood T cell repertoires in COVID-19. The protocol was immunoSEQ multiplex PCR, while the TCRdb copy is restricted to in-frame clones and leaves out a portion. The table shows almost 200,000 clones, with 86% occurring only once. Sequenced input: peripheral blood. These receptors were collected from a woman in her 70s with acute or convalescent COVID-19.

The rearrangement uses TRBV6-2 or TRBV6-3 and TRBJ2-2; 10 nucleotides match TRBD1. The length of the CDR3 is 16 residues. The J segment lost 5 bases and the V segment lost 5 bases, leaving 8 bases of the junction unmatched. The V gene's germline CDR1 is MNHEY and CDR2 SVGEGT. DNA for the CDR3: TGTGCCAGCAGTCACCCCAGGACAGGGGGGACCGGGGAGCTGTTTTTT. Residues: CASSHPRTGGTGELFF.

The genes are TRBV19 and TRBJ2-1; 9 bases line up with TRBD2. The CDR3 length is 15 residues. The V gene end was trimmed by 6 bases and the J gene end by 10 bases; junction bases not matched to a gene: 13. Germline values: CDR1 LNHDA, CDR2 SQIVND (reference sequence). The CDR3, as DNA: TGTGCCAGTAGCATCTATAGCGGGAGTAAGGGAGAGCAGTTCTTC. It codes for CASSIYSGSKGEQFF.

This clone was found once. V is TRBV28 and J is TRBJ1-1, with D perhaps TRBD1 (5 bases). Trimming pared 3 bases from V and 3 bases from J, leaving 11 bases between. Germline lookup yields CDR1 MDHEN and CDR2 SYDVKM. The CDR3 is made up of 14 amino acids. This chain's CDR3 is CASSLWGADTEAFF. CDR3 nucleotide sequence: TGTGCCAGCAGTTTGTGGGGCGCGGACACTGAAGCTTTCTTT.

In its sample, this clone was seen once. A junction boundary mismatches the germline segment, possibly from a read error. The chain recombines TRBV5-1 with TRBJ2-3; 7 nucleotides align to TRBD1. Germline loops: CDR1 SGHRS, CDR2 YFSETQ. The CDR3 spans 14 residues. This CDR3 is CASSSNPGTVTQYF. The CDR3 DNA sequence: TGCGCCAGCAGCTCCAACCCCGGGACAGTTACGCAGTATTTT.

V is TRBV19 and J is TRBJ2-3; no reliable D call. V was pared by 3 bases and J by 0 bases, with 7 bases between. This CDR3 has 14 amino acids. Germline CDR1 and CDR2: LNHDA and SQIVND (reference sequence). The CDR3 is CASSIDQSTDTQYF. The CDR3 nucleotides are TGTGCCAGTAGTATCGATCAGAGCACAGATACGCAGTATTTT.

The V and J genes are TRBV2 and TRBJ1-1; 9 positions match TRBD1. The CDR3 consists of 14 residues. With V trimmed by 11 bases and J by 4 bases, 11 bases remained unmatched. CDR1 SNHLY and CDR2 FYNNEI come from the germline V gene. CDR3 in DNA: TGTGCCGGTCAATTCACAGGGGGCATCACTGAAGCTTTCTTT. It is translated as CAGQFTGGITEAFF.

The V and J genes are TRBV5-1 and TRBJ1-2, with 10 bases lining up with TRBD1. The germline V gene encodes CDR1 SGHRS and CDR2 YFSETQ. Trimming removed 10 bases from V and 8 bases from J; junction bases left unmatched: 14. The CDR3 consists of 14 residues. In DNA, the CDR3 is TGCGCCGCGAGGCCCAACGGACAGGGGGGCGGCTACACCTTC. Translating it yields CAARPNGQGGGYTF.

The CDR3 loop is CASSFLAGAGNTIYF. CDR3 bases: TGTGCCAGCAGCTTCTTGGCGGGGGCTGGAAACACCATATATTTT. V is TRBV5-4 and J is TRBJ1-3; possibly TRBD1 for D (5 bases). The CDR3 runs to 15 residues. V was clipped by 2 bases and J by 2 bases, with 11 bases between them. CDR1 and CDR2 (germline): SGHNT, YYREEE (reference sequence).

Ten or more counts support this clone. This sequence joins TRBV19 and TRBJ2-7; 10 nucleotides line up with TRBD1. CDR3 size: 13 residues. Germline assignment: CDR1 LNHDA and CDR2 SQIVND (reference sequence). V trimming: 6 bases; J trimming: 2 bases; junction bases outside the gene matches: 1. This chain's CDR3 is CASRGQGAYEQYF. CDR3 DNA: TGTGCCAGTAGAGGACAGGGGGCCTACGAGCAGTACTTC. The variable domain in full, completed from reference TRBV19 and TRBJ2-7, reads DGGITQSPKYLFRKEGQNVTLSCEQNLNHDAMYWYRQDPGQGLRLIYYSQIVNDFQKGDIAEGYSVSREKKESFPLTVTSAQKNPTAFYLCASRGQGAYEQYFGPGTRLTVT.